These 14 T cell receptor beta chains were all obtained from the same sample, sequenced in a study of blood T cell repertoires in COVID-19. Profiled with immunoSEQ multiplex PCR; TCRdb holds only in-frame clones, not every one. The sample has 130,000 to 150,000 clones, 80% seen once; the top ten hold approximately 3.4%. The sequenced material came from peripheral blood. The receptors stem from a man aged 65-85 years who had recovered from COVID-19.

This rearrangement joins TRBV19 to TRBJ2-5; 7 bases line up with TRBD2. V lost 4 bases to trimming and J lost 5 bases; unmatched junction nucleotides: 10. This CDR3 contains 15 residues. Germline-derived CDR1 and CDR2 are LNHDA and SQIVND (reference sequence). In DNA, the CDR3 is TGTGCCAGTAGTACCCTTAGCGGGCGGACGGAGACCCAGTACTTC. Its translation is CASSTLSGRTETQYF. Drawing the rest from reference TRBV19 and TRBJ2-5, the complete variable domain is DGGITQSPKYLFRKEGQNVTLSCEQNLNHDAMYWYRQDPGQGLRLIYYSQIVNDFQKGDIAEGYSVSREKKESFPLTVTSAQKNPTAFYLCASSTLSGRTETQYFGPGTRLLVL.

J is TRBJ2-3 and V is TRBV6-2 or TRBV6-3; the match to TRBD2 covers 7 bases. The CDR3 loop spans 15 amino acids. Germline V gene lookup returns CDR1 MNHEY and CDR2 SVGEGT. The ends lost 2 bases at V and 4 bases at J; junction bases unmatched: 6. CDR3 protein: CASSYELGRADTQYF. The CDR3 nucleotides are TGTGCCAGCAGTTACGAGTTGGGGAGGGCAGATACGCAGTATTTT.

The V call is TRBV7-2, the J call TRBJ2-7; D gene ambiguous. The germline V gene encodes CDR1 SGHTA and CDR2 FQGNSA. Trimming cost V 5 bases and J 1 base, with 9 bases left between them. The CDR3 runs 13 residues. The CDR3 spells CASSHDTSYEQYF. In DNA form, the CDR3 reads TGTGCCAGCAGCCACGACACTTCCTACGAGCAGTACTTC.

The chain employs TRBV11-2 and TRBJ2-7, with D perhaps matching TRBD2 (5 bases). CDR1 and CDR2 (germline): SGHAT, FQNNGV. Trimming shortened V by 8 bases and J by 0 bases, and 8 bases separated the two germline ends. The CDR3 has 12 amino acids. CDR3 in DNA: TGTGCCAGCTCCCGGGGCTCCTACGAGCAGTACTTC. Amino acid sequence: CASSRGSYEQYF.

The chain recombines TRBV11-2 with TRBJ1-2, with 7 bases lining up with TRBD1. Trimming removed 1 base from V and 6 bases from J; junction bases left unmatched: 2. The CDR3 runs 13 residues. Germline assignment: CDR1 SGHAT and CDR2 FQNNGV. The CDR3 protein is CASSLGGGDGYTF. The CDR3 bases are TGTGCCAGCAGCTTAGGAGGGGGCGATGGCTACACCTTC.

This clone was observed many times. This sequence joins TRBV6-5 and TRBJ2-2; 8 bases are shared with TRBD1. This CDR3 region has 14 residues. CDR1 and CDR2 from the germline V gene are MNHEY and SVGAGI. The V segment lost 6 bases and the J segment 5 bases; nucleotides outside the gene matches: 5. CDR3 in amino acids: CASRRDRTTGELFF. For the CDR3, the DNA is TGTGCCAGCAGAAGGGACAGGACGACCGGGGAGCTGTTTTTT.

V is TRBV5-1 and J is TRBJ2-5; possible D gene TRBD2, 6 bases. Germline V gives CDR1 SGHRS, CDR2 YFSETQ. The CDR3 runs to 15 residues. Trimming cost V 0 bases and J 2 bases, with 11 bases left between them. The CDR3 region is CASSLAPGLQETQYF. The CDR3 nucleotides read TGCGCCAGCAGCTTGGCCCCTGGACTACAAGAGACCCAGTACTTC.

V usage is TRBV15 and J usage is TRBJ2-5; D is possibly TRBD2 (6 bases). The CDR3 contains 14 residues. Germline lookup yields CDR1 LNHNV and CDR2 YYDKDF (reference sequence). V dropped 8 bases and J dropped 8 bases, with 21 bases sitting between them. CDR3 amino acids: CATETATGVDTQYF. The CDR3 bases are TGTGCCACCGAGACCGCGACGGGAGTAGATACCCAGTACTTC.

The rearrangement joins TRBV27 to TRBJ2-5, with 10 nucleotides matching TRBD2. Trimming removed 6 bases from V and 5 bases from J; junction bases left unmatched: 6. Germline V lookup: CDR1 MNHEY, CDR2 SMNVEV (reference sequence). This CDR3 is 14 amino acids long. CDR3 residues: CASRLAGIAETQYF. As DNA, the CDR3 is TGTGCCAGCAGACTAGCGGGAATAGCGGAGACCCAGTACTTC.

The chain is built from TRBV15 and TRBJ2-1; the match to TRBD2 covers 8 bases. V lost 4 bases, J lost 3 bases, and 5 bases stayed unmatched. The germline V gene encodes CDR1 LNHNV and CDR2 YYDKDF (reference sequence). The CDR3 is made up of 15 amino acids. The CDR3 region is CATSTTRGGYNEQFF. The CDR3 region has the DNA TGTGCCACCAGCACGACACGGGGGGGCTACAATGAGCAGTTCTTC. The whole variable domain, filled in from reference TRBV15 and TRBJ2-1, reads DAMVIQNPRYQVTQFGKPVTLSCSQTLNHNVMYWYQQKSSQAPKLLFHYYDKDFNNEADTPDNFQSRRPNTSFCFLDIRSPGLGDTAMYLCATSTTRGGYNEQFFGPGTRLTVL.

In nucleotides, the CDR3 is TGTGCCAGTAGTCTAGGACAGGGCGAGGGCGAGCAGTACTTC. Translation: CASSLGQGEGEQYF. V is TRBV19 and J is TRBJ2-7, with 8 bases fitting TRBD1. The CDR3 is made up of 14 amino acids. Germline V CDR1 and CDR2: LNHDA, SQIVND (reference sequence). V gave up 5 bases and J gave up 6 bases; unmatched junction bases: 9.

CDR3 residues: CASSPQGPGELFF. CDR3 bases: TGCGCCAGCAGCCCCCAGGGTCCCGGGGAGCTGTTTTTT. The V gene is TRBV5-1, the J gene TRBJ2-2; a possible D gene is TRBD1 (5 bases). Per germline, CDR1 SGHRS and CDR2 YFSETQ. V was clipped by 4 bases and J by 6 bases, with 10 bases between them. The CDR3 sequence is 13 residues long.

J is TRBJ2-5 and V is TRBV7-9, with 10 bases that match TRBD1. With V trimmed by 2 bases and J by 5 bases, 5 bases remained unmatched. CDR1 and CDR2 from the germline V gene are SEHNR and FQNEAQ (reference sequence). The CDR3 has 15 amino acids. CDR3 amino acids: CASSLMGQGIETQYF. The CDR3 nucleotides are TGTGCCAGCAGCTTAATGGGACAGGGGATTGAGACCCAGTACTTC. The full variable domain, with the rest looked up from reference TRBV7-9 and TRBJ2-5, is DTGVSQNPRHKITKRGQNVTFRCDPISEHNRLYWYRQTLGQGPEFLTYFQNEAQLEKSRLLSDRFSAERPKGSFSTLEIQRTEQGDSAMYLCASSLMGQGIETQYFGPGTRLLVL.

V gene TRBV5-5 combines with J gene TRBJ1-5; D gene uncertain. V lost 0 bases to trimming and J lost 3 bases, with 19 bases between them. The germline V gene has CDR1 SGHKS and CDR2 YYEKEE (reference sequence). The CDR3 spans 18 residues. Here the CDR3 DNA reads TGTGCCAGCAGCTTGGGGGCAGAAGCCCAGGTGCCCAATCAGCCCCAGCATTTT. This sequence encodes CASSLGAEAQVPNQPQHF. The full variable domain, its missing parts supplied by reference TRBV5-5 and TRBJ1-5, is DAGVTQSPTHLIKTRGQQVTLRCSPISGHKSVSWYQQVLGQGPQFIFQYYEKEERGRGNFPDRFSARQFPNYSSELNVNALLLGDSALYLCASSLGAEAQVPNQPQHFGDGTRLSIL.